This T cell receptor (beta chain) emerged from a study of blood T cell repertoires in COVID-19. Study as a whole: Samples representing acute and convalescent COVID-19 were sourced from the United States, Italy and Spain.

Sequencing used immunoSEQ multiplex PCR; TCRdb keeps in-frame clones, though not all of them. The table shows fewer than 65,000 clones, with less than 95% occurring only once. The germline V gene has CDR1 KGHDR and CDR2 SFDVKD. The CDR3 is made up of 17 amino acids. V was pared by 1 base and J by 1 base, with 15 bases between. The clonotype was recovered from a man between 45 and 60 years old with acute or convalescent COVID-19. V gene TRBV24-1 combines with J gene TRBJ2-5, with a possible D match to TRBD2 (6 bases). Sequenced sample: peripheral blood. The CDR3 loop is CATSDFRGREAQETQYF. The CDR3 bases are TGTGCCACCAGTGATTTTAGGGGCAGGGAGGCCCAAGAGACCCAGTACTTC.